This T cell receptor (beta chain) is drawn from a study of T cell responses to AZD1222 COVID-19 vaccine. This clone was detected only once. Its antigen is currently unknown. TCRdb's copy holds only in-frame clones and misses some; the assay was immunoSEQ multiplex PCR. The data contain 160,000 or so clones, approximately 91% of them singletons. Germline CDR1 is SGHTA and CDR2 is FQGNSA. Germline trimming cut 5 bases from V and 9 bases from J; bases unmatched to any gene: 8. CDR3 length: 13 residues. Overall study findings and caveats: Donors skewed white British and female; clonal diversity was possibly underestimated. At 160-218 and 743-854, vaccine-associated CD4 TCRs were dominant, and they spanned spike. Unmutated variant regions reportedly attract nearly half of all spike-specific TCRs.

The chain combines TRBV7-2 with TRBJ1-1; 8 bases fit TRBD1. The input for sequencing was peripheral blood, taken on day 0 of AZD1222 vaccination. This sequence originates from an adult in good health. The chain's CDR3 is CASSLDRVSQAFF. In DNA form, the CDR3 reads TGTGCCAGCAGCCTGGACAGGGTATCTCAAGCTTTCTTT.